These 20 T cell receptor beta chains were sequenced from one sample in a study of tumor-infiltrating lymphocytes in localized non-small cell lung cancer (dated by TCRdb to 2020 to 2023). Library preparation employed the immunoSEQ multiplex PCR assay. TCRdb stores this immuneACCESS table with in-frame sequences only. Part of the clones is absent; in the studies checked, under half of the shortfall reflects unresolved V genes, and no reason is known for the rest. The sample profile shows over 7,000 clones; around three quarters of them were found once. The ten largest clones add up to just over 5% of the sample. The sample taken for sequencing was lung tumor tissue. The receptors were sampled from a human donor with non-small cell lung cancer.

The gene calls are TRBV9 and TRBJ1-2, with a tentative D call TRBD1 (5 bases). Germline V CDR1 and CDR2: SGDLS, YYNGEE. CDR3 length: 16 amino acids. Trimming cost V 0 bases and J 7 bases, with 19 bases left between them. In nucleotides, the CDR3 is TGTGCCAGCAGCGTAGACCGGGGCGGGCAGTGGGGTGGCTACACCTTC. Protein: CASSVDRGGQWGGYTF.

The chain combines TRBV28 with TRBJ1-2; a weak D match, TRBD1 (6 bases). CDR1 is MDHEN and CDR2 is SYDVKM in the germline V gene. Trimming removed 10 bases at V and 5 bases at J, with 17 bases between. This CDR3 has 13 residues. CDR3 protein: CATGAGATYGYTF. CDR3 bases: TGTGCCACGGGAGCGGGGGCCACATATGGCTACACCTTC.

This clone has a handful of counts. The V and J genes are TRBV10-3 and TRBJ2-5, with D possibly being TRBD1 (6 bases). The V and J ends lost 8 bases and 5 bases respectively, with 9 bases between them. Germline CDR1 is ENHRY and CDR2 is SYGVKD. The CDR3 spans 11 residues. DNA for the CDR3: TGTGCCATCGGACAGCTCGAGACCCAGTACTTC. Translating it yields CAIGQLETQYF.

The table lists this clone with a few counts. V usage is TRBV7-8 and J usage is TRBJ1-2; D uncertain. Germline V gene data show CDR1 as SGHVS and CDR2 as FQNEAQ. Trimming stripped 6 bases from V and 5 bases from J, with 25 bases between. The CDR3 runs 17 residues. Here the CDR3 reads CASSPYSLDTRLYGYTF. CDR3 nucleotide sequence: TGTGCCAGCAGTCCCTATAGCCTTGACACAAGATTATATGGCTACACCTTC.

A few counts support this clone. This chain links TRBV30 with TRBJ2-7; D tentatively reads TRBD1 or TRBD2 (5 bases each). CDR1 and CDR2 (germline): GTSNPN, SVGIG (reference sequence). Trimming pared 0 bases from V and 5 bases from J, leaving 17 bases between. The CDR3 contains 15 residues. The CDR3 sequence: CAWSVGHVELDEQYF. CDR3 nucleotide sequence: TGTGCCTGGAGTGTAGGACACGTGGAACTAGACGAGCAGTACTTC.

The V call is TRBV29-1, the J call TRBJ2-3; D uncertain. CDR3 length equals 13 residues. Germline loops: CDR1 SQVTM, CDR2 ANQGSEA. Trimming stripped 3 bases from V and 4 bases from J, with 11 bases between. The CDR3 DNA is TGCAGCGTTGATGAAAGGGCCTCAGATACGCAGTATTTT. The encoded protein is CSVDERASDTQYF.

In its sample, this clone was seen once. The chain has TRBV5-5 and TRBJ1-2; 7 bases are shared with TRBD1. Trimming cost V 0 bases and J 0 bases; bases outside gene matches: 8. The CDR3 runs to 17 residues. Germline V gene lookup returns CDR1 SGHKS and CDR2 YYEKEE (reference sequence). The CDR3 coding sequence is TGTGCCAGCAGCTTGGGGACAGGATTCAACGCTAACTATGGCTACACCTTC. Residues: CASSLGTGFNANYGYTF.

The gene calls are TRBV15 and TRBJ1-1; D not certain. This CDR3 has 15 amino acids. V was trimmed by 0 bases and J by 3 bases, leaving 11 bases between them. Germline CDR1 and CDR2: LNHNV and YYDKDF (reference sequence). The CDR3 here is CATSRDAGKDTEAFF. Here the CDR3 DNA reads TGTGCCACCAGCAGAGATGCGGGGAAGGACACTGAAGCTTTCTTT.

This clone was counted a few times. The CDR3: CASSVRDYGYTF. For the CDR3, the DNA is TGTGCCAGCAGTGTACGGGACTATGGCTACACCTTC. The chain joins TRBV2 to TRBJ1-2; D unclear. CDR1 is SNHLY and CDR2 is FYNNEI in the germline V gene. The germline V and J ends were trimmed by 4 bases and 3 bases, with 6 bases remaining between them. The CDR3 runs 12 residues.

The chain recombines TRBV25-1 with TRBJ1-1, with a weak D call TRBD1 (6 bases). V was shortened by 0 bases and J by 1 base, with 12 bases between the two germline ends. The germline V gene encodes CDR1 MGHDK and CDR2 SYGVNS. There are 16 residues in the CDR3. The CDR3 bases are TGTGCCAGCAGTGAATACAGGGGCAGGACGAACACTGAAGCTTTCTTT. It translates to CASSEYRGRTNTEAFF.

This clone was seen a few times. This sequence joins TRBV6-5 and TRBJ2-2; D perhaps matches TRBD2 (5 bases). Trimming removed 8 bases at V and 6 bases at J, with 10 bases between. The germline CDR1 and CDR2 sequences are MNHEY and SVGAGI. The CDR3 is made up of 12 amino acids. The CDR3 sequence is CASALGAGELFF. The CDR3 DNA sequence: TGTGCCAGCGCCCTCGGGGCCGGGGAGCTGTTTTTT.

The chain is built from TRBV4-1 and TRBJ2-1; unclear D gene. Germline V gives CDR1 MGHRA, CDR2 YSYEKL. Between the trimmed V and J ends, which lost 0 bases and 8 bases, there was a span of 11 bases. This CDR3 contains 14 residues. The CDR3 coding sequence is TGCGCCAGCAGCCAAGAGAAAGGGCGGCATGAGCAGTTCTTC. Translated: CASSQEKGRHEQFF.

The chain employs TRBV6-6 and TRBJ1-5; D is perhaps TRBD1 (6 bases). The V gene's germline CDR1 is MNHNY and CDR2 SVGAGI (reference sequence). The CDR3 has 15 amino acids. The V gene lost 6 bases and the J gene lost 6 bases, with 18 bases spanning the gap. CDR3 in DNA: TGTGCCAGCAGGGGGGCCACGAGGGCGAGTCAGCCCCAGCATTTT. Translation gives CASRGATRASQPQHF.

The chain has TRBV5-1 and TRBJ1-5; possibly TRBD1 for D (5 bases). The CDR3 contains 17 residues. Germline V lookup: CDR1 SGHRS, CDR2 YFSETQ. V was cut by 0 bases and J by 4 bases, with 17 bases left in between. CDR3 amino acids: CASSLGVGGDRNQPQHF. The CDR3 DNA sequence: TGCGCCAGCAGCTTGGGGGTTGGAGGGGATAGAAATCAGCCCCAGCATTTT.

This clone is medium-sized within its sample. The rearrangement uses TRBV19 and TRBJ1-1; D not certain. V was cut by 5 bases and J by 0 bases, with 7 bases left in between. CDR1 LNHDA and CDR2 SQIVND come from the germline V gene (reference sequence). The CDR3 totals 13 residues. Here the CDR3 DNA reads TGTGCCAGTAGTGATAGGTTGAACACTGAAGCTTTCTTT. This sequence encodes CASSDRLNTEAFF.

The table lists this clone with a few counts. J is TRBJ1-1 and V is TRBV9; weak D call: TRBD1 (6 bases). This CDR3 has 16 residues. Germline V lookup: CDR1 SGDLS, CDR2 YYNGEE. Trimming stripped 0 bases from V and 5 bases from J, with 17 bases between. The CDR3 here is CASSVAPTGLGTEAFF. DNA of the CDR3: TGTGCCAGCAGCGTAGCCCCAACAGGGTTGGGTACTGAAGCTTTCTTT.

A remark on this clone: The sample holds other DNA sequences that translate to the same CDR3. This chain joins TRBV30 and TRBJ1-1; 8 positions agree with TRBD1. Germline loops: CDR1 GTSNPN, CDR2 SVGIG (reference sequence). The CDR3 is 14 amino acids. Trimming cost V 3 bases and J 4 bases; bases outside gene matches: 7. The DNA of the CDR3 is TGTGCCTGGAGAAACAGGGGGAAGTTCACTGAAGCTTTCTTT. Its translation is CAWRNRGKFTEAFF.

J is TRBJ1-1 and V is TRBV5-5; 8 bases map to TRBD1. CDR1 and CDR2 from the germline V gene are SGHKS and YYEKEE (reference sequence). J gave up 2 bases and V 4 bases, and 4 bases lay outside the gene matches. The length of the CDR3 is 14 residues. CDR3 DNA: TGTGCCAGCAGCCTCGGGACAGGCAACACTGAAGCTTTCTTT. Protein sequence: CASSLGTGNTEAFF.

This chain links TRBV5-6 with TRBJ2-7; 9 nucleotides align to TRBD1. CDR3 length equals 15 residues. CDR1 and CDR2 (germline): SGHDT, YYEEEE. The junction had 10 bases not matched to a gene; V was cut back by 3 bases and J by 6 bases. In DNA, the CDR3 is TGTGCCAGCAGCTCGAGGACAGGGGTGGCCGGCGAGCAGTACTTC. It is translated as CASSSRTGVAGEQYF.

This clone was observed a few times. Here the CDR3 reads CASSEGQYYEQYF. The CDR3 nucleotides read TGTGCCAGCAGTGAAGGGCAGTACTACGAGCAGTACTTC. The V call is TRBV2, the J call TRBJ2-7; D not resolved. Between the trimmed V and J ends, which lost 1 base and 3 bases, there was a span of 7 bases. CDR3 size: 13 residues. Germline V gene sequence: CDR1 SNHLY, CDR2 FYNNEI.